This T cell receptor beta chain was documented in a study of cytomegalovirus exposure and HLA in healthy donors. The PCR contained 60 Vbeta and 13 Jbeta primers. Sequencing used immunoSEQ multiplex PCR; TCRdb keeps in-frame clones, though not all of them. The profile shows around 150,000 clones, more than 80% of them singletons. This clone was recorded once. Antigen specificity is unknown. Trimming removed 4 bases from V and 5 bases from J, with 17 bases in between. This CDR3 is 14 amino acids long. Germline lookup yields CDR1 SQVTM and CDR2 ANQGSEA. The study, taken as a whole, reports: Roughly uniform depth of sequencing across donors was assumed in presence/absence analyses. Previous analysis showed most TCR beta V segments were productive about 87% or about 30% of the time. Apart from CMV serostatus, no immune exposure information was available. When a later analysis compared HLA-associated TCR beta chains with equally common others, the HLA-associated chains turned out to be more clonally expanded and to have lower generation probabilities.

Sequencing was performed on PBMCs. This TCR was recovered from a woman between 18 and 30 years old in good health and CMV-seronegative. The chain combines TRBV29-1 with TRBJ1-1; a weak D match, TRBD1 (6 bases). In nucleotides, the CDR3 is TGCAGCGTTGGGGAGTCAGGGGACGGTACTGAAGCTTTCTTT. The encoded protein is CSVGESGDGTEAFF.